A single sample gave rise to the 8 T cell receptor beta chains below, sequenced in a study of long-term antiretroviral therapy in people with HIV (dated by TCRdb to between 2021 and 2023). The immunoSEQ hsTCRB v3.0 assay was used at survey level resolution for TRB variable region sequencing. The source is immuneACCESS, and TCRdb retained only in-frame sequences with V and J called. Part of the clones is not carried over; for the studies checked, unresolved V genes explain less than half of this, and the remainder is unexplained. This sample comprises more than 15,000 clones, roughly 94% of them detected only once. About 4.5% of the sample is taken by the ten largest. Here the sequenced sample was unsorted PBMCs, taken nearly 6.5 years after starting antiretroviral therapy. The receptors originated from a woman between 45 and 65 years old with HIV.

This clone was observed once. The CDR3 region has the DNA TGTGCCAGCAGCTTGGGCTTCTCCTACAATGAGCAGTTCTTC. This encodes CASSLGFSYNEQFF. The rearrangement joins TRBV5-6 to TRBJ2-1; D is unresolved. The V gene lost 0 bases and the J gene lost 0 bases, with 4 bases spanning the gap. From germline, CDR1 is SGHDT and CDR2 YYEEEE. This CDR3 has 14 residues.

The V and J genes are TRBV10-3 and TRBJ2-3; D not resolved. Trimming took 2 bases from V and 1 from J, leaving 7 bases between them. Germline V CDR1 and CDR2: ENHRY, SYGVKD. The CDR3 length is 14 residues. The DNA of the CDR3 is TGTGCCATCAGTGAGACTTTTGGCACAGATACGCAGTATTTT. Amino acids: CAISETFGTDTQYF.

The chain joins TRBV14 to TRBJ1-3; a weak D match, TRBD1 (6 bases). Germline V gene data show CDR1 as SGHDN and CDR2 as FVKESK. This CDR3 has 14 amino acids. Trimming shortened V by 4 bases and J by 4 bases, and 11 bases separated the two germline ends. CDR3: CASSPRTAGNTIYF. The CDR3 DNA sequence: TGTGCCAGCAGCCCCCGGACAGCCGGAAACACCATATATTTT.

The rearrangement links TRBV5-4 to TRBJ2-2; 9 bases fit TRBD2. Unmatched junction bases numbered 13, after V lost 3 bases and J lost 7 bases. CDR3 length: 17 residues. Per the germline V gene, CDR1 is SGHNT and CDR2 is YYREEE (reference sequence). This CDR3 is CASSSHQLAGKGGELFF. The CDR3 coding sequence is TGTGCCAGCAGCTCCCATCAGCTAGCGGGAAAGGGCGGGGAGCTGTTTTTT.

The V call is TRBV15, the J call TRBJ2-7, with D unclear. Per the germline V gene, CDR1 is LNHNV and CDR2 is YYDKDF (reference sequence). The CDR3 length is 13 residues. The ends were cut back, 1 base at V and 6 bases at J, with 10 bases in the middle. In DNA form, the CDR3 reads TGTGCCACCAGCAGAGTAGGACCAGTCGAGCAGTACTTC. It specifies CATSRVGPVEQYF.

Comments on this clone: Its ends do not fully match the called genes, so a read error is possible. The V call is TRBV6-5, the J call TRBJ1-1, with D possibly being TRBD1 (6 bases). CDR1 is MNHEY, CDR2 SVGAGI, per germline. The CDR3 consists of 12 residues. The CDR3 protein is CASSQGNSEAFF. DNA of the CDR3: TGTGCCAGCAGCCAGGGGAACTCTGAAGCTTTCTTT.

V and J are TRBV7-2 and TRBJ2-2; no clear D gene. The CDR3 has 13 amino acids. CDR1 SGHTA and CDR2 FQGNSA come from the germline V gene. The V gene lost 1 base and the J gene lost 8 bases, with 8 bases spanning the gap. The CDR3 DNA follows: TGTGCCAGCAGCTTAGTCTTCTCGGGGGAGCTGTTTTTT. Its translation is CASSLVFSGELFF.

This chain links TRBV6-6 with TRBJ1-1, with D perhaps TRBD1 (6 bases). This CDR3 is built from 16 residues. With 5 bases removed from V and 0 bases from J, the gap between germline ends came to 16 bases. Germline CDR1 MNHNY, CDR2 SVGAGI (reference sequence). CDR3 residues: CASSQVGGHMNTEAFF. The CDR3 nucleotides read TGTGCCAGCAGTCAAGTCGGGGGCCACATGAACACTGAAGCTTTCTTT.